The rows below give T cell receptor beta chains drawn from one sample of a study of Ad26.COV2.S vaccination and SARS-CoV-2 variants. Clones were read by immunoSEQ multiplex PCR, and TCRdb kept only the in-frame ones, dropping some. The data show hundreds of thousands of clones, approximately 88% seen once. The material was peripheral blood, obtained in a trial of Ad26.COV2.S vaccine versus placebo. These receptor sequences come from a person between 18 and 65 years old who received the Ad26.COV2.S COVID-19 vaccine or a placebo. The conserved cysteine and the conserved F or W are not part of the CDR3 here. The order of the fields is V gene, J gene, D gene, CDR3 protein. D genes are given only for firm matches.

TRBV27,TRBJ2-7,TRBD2,ASSLRLAGVEQY
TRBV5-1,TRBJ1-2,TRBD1,ASSLGTGAPNYGYT
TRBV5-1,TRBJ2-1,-,ASSSTSSLEQF
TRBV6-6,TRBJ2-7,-,ASRNEAYEQY
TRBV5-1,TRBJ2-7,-,ASSFGREGEQY
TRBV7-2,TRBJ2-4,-,ASSFLTTNIQY
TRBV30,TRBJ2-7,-,AWSLAPFYEQY
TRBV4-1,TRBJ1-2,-,ASSQDHPVIYGYT
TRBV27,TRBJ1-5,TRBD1,ASSFHGTGDGAQH
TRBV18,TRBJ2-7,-,ASSPPLAGPGYEQY
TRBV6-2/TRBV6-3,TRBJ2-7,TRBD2,ASSYSWTSVYEQY
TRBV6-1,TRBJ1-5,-,ASSEYWGSGISNQPQH